The clone carrying this T cell receptor (beta chain) was recorded many times. Its specificity is unknown. The time point was: patch test 2, 6 weeks after DPC sensitization. Treatment denoted: therapeutic diphenylcyclopropenone sensitization with weekly scalp DPC. Unique molecular identifiers were affixed to discrete cDNA molecules within the library. TCRdb processed the RACE reads anew with MiXCR; each CDR3 protein has one entry. The sample yields approximately 84,000 distinct CDR3 sequences, 9.5% to 13% seen once. CDR1 and CDR2 from the germline V gene are MNHNS and SASEGT. This CDR3 has 16 amino acids. V lost 8 bases and J 0 bases, leaving 18 bases between the germline ends. This sample is part of a study of human T cells and chemical hapten exposure. Overall study: Small pooled library volume differences chiefly drove per-sample TCR yield variation.

Overall study results and limits: Having alopecia, the donors may differ immunologically from healthy people. High-frequency TCRs, those above 1 in 1000, stayed the same after DPC sensitization.

This material consisted of whole blood, taken in connection with sensitization to the hapten diphenylcyclopropenone (DPC). The chain has TRBV6-1 and TRBJ2-3; a weak D match, TRBD2 (5 bases). This TCR was recovered from a man between 18 and 35 years old with alopecia areata. Some clones in this sample may be carry-over from other donors' samples. In nucleotides, the CDR3 is TGTGCCAGCGGCCTATCGAGGACGGGAAGCACAGATACGCAGTATTTT. Translated, it gives CASGLSRTGSTDTQYF.